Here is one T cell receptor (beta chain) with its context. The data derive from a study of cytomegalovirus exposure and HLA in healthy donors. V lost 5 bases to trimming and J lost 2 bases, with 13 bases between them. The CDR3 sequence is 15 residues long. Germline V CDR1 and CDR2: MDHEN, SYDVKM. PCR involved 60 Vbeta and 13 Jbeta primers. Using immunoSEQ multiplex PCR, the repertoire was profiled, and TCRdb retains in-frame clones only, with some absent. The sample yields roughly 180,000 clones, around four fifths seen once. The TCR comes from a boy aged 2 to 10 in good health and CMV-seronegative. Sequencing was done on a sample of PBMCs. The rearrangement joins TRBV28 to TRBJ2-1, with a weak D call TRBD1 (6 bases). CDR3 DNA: TGTGCCAGCAGTACCAGGGGAGTCACCTACAATGAGCAGTTCTTC. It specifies CASSTRGVTYNEQFF.